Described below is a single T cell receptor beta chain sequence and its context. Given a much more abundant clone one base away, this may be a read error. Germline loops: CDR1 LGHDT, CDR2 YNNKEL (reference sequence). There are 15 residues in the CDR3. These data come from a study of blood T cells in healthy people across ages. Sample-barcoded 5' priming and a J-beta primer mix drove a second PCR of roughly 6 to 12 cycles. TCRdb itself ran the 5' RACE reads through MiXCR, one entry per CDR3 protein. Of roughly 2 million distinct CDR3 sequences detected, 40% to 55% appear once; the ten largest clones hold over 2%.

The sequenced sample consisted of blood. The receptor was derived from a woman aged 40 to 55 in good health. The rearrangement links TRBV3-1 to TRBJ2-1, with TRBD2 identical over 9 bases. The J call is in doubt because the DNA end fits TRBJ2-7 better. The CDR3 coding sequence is TGTGCCAGCAGCCCCCTAGCGGGGAACTACAATGAGCAGTACTTC. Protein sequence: CASSPLAGNYNEQYF.